The present T cell receptor beta chain was sequenced within a study of early T cells in non-severe SARS-CoV-2 infection. Across the whole study: Chains stayed unpaired after sequencing of bulk RNA from unsorted whole blood.

Individual cDNA molecules carried attached unique molecular identifiers. TCRdb reprocessed the 5' RACE reads via MiXCR and lists one record per CDR3 protein. Here the sample spans 68,000 or so distinct CDR3 sequences, approximately 12% being singletons. Trimming took 4 bases from V and 2 from J, leaving 7 bases between them. The CDR3 totals 13 residues. Germline V CDR1 and CDR2: SGHAT, FQNNGV. This clonotype was recorded at least ten times. Its specificity is not known. Study-level results: Database matching using VDJdb favored anti-spike CD8 responses, with private and CD4 specificities left missing.

This chain uses TRBV11-2 with TRBJ2-3; D call uncertain. Sequencing was performed on whole blood. The sequence was collected from an adult who was a healthcare worker with PCR-confirmed SARS-CoV-2 infection or an uninfected control (not recorded which). The CDR3: CASSSPVTDTQYF. The CDR3 DNA follows: TGTGCCAGCAGCTCCCCAGTCACAGATACGCAGTATTTT.